This T cell receptor (beta chain) originates from a study of blood T cell repertoires in COVID-19. Looking at the study overall: Sites in the United States, Italy and Spain provided acute and convalescent COVID-19 samples.

The V end lost 8 bases, the J end lost 2 bases, and 9 bases lay between the germline ends. The CDR3 is 12 residues long. TCRdb's table, derived via immunoSEQ multiplex PCR, lists solely in-frame clones and lacks some. The table records 100,000 to 150,000 clones, about 89% of them present only once. The sequenced sample was peripheral blood. The receptor was isolated from a man over 45 with active COVID-19. V is TRBV12-3 or TRBV12-4 and J is TRBJ1-1; D might be TRBD1 (5 bases). CDR3 DNA: TGTGCCAGCGGAAGGGGAAACACTGAAGCTTTCTTT. Translated: CASGRGNTEAFF.